Listed below are T cell receptor beta chains from one sample, sequenced in a study of Ad26.COV2.S vaccination and SARS-CoV-2 variants. Profiled with immunoSEQ multiplex PCR; TCRdb holds only in-frame clones, not every one. The table has 75,000 to 100,000 clones, 82% seen once; the top ten hold about a sixth. Sequences were derived from peripheral blood, sampled after recovery from COVID-19. The receptors shown here come from a human donor who had recovered from COVID-19. Each CDR3 is given with its conserved first and last residue.

CDR3aa: CASSPDRGNQPQHF
j_gene: TRBJ1-5
v_gene: TRBV18

CDR3aa: CASGRTSPNEQFF
j_gene: TRBJ2-1
v_gene: TRBV2

CDR3aa: CASSRPHGGELFF
j_gene: TRBJ2-2
v_gene: TRBV7-8

CDR3aa: CASSPERVVGRDEQFF
j_gene: TRBJ2-1
v_gene: TRBV9

CDR3aa: CASSLDQNTIYF
j_gene: TRBJ1-3
v_gene: TRBV5-1

CDR3aa: CASSYLPGQFGNSPLHF
j_gene: TRBJ1-6
v_gene: TRBV6-2/TRBV6-3

CDR3aa: CASIMGGGSTEAFF
j_gene: TRBJ1-1
v_gene: TRBV4-2

CDR3aa: CASSFGDQPQHF
j_gene: TRBJ1-5
v_gene: TRBV12-3/TRBV12-4

CDR3aa: CASSQDRVGGPGGNTIYF
j_gene: TRBJ1-3
v_gene: TRBV4-3

CDR3aa: CASSQESRMSSYNEQFF
j_gene: TRBJ2-1
v_gene: TRBV14

CDR3aa: CASRLTGTRHATGELFF
j_gene: TRBJ2-2
v_gene: TRBV27

CDR3aa: CASSEQFLGNQPQHF
j_gene: TRBJ1-5
v_gene: TRBV2

CDR3aa: CASVRWGDGYTF
j_gene: TRBJ1-2
v_gene: TRBV2

CDR3aa: CASSLTTGGTYEQYF
j_gene: TRBJ2-7
v_gene: TRBV27

CDR3aa: CASSLASPNQPQHF
j_gene: TRBJ1-5
v_gene: TRBV7-8

CDR3aa: CASSLSWRNSNQPQHF
j_gene: TRBJ1-5
v_gene: TRBV27

CDR3aa: CASSTIDRDTEAFF
j_gene: TRBJ1-1
v_gene: TRBV19

CDR3aa: CASSQGGISGSSYNEQFF
j_gene: TRBJ2-1
v_gene: TRBV14

CDR3aa: CASSLTGSGNTIYF
j_gene: TRBJ1-3
v_gene: TRBV5-6

CDR3aa: CATSTLGQTDTQYF
j_gene: TRBJ2-3
v_gene: TRBV15

CDR3aa: CASSPTSGRDYNEQFF
j_gene: TRBJ2-1
v_gene: TRBV7-9

CDR3aa: CASRAYTGTGATEAFF
j_gene: TRBJ1-1
v_gene: TRBV2

CDR3aa: CASSLGRFIGSGANVLTF
j_gene: TRBJ2-6
v_gene: TRBV28

CDR3aa: CASSLLRTGGGELFF
j_gene: TRBJ2-2
v_gene: TRBV27

CDR3aa: CASSLAAQPAYEQYF
j_gene: TRBJ2-7
v_gene: TRBV5-1

CDR3aa: CSVDGLAGGTDTQYF
j_gene: TRBJ2-3
v_gene: TRBV29-1

CDR3aa: CASSFNGAKNIQYF
j_gene: TRBJ2-4
v_gene: TRBV5-4

CDR3aa: CASSHRQGSGYTF
j_gene: TRBJ1-2
v_gene: TRBV6-5

CDR3aa: CASSSPRIYEQYF
j_gene: TRBJ2-7
v_gene: TRBV11-3

CDR3aa: CASSDRPHEKLFF
j_gene: TRBJ1-4
v_gene: TRBV6-4

CDR3aa: CASRGGEGGEKLFF
j_gene: TRBJ1-4
v_gene: TRBV6-5

CDR3aa: CASSLGSNSGANVLTF
j_gene: TRBJ2-6
v_gene: TRBV5-1